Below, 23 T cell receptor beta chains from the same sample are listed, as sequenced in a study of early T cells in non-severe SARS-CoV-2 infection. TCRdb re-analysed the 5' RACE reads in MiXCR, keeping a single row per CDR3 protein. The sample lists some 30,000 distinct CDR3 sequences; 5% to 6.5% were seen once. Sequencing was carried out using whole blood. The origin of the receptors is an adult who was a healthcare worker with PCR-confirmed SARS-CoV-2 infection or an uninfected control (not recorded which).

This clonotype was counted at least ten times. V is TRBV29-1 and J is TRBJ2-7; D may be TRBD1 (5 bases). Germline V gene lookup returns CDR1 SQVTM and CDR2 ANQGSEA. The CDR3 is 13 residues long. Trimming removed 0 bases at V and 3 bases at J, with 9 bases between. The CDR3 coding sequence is TGCAGCGTTGAAGATCGACAGTACTACGAGCAGTACTTC. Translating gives CSVEDRQYYEQYF.

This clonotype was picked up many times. The CDR3 sequence is CASSELGYRQGLEANIQYF. CDR3 DNA sequence: TGCGCCAGCAGTGAGTTAGGGTATCGACAGGGGCTAGAGGCGAACATTCAGTACTTC. V gene TRBV10-2 combines with J gene TRBJ2-4, with 8 bases lining up with TRBD1. V trimming: 1 base; J trimming: 7 bases; junction bases outside the gene matches: 18. Germline-derived CDR1 and CDR2 are WSHSY and SAAADI. The CDR3 has 19 amino acids.

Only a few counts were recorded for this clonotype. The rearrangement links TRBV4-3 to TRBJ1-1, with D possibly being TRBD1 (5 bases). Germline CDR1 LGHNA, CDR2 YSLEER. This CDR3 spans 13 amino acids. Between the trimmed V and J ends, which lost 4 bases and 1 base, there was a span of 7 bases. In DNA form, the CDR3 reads TGCGCCAGCAGCCTAACAGGGAACACTGAAGCTTTCTTT. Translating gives CASSLTGNTEAFF.

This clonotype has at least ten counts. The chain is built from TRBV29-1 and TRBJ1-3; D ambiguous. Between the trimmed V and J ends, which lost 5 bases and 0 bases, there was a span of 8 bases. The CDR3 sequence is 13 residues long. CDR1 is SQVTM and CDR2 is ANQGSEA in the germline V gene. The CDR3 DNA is TGCAGCGTTCTCCTGAGCTCTGGAAACACCATATATTTT. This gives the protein CSVLLSSGNTIYF.

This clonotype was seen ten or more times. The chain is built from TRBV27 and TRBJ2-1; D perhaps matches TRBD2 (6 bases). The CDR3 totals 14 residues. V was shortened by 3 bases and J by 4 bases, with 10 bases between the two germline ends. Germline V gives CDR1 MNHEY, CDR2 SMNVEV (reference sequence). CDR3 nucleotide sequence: TGTGCCAGCAGTTTTATGGCGGGATACAATGAGCAGTTCTTC. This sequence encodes CASSFMAGYNEQFF.

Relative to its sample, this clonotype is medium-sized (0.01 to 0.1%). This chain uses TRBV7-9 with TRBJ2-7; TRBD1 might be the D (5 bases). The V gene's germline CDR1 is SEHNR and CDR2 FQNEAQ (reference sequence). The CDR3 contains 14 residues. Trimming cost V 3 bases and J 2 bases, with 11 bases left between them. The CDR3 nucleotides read TGTGCCAGCAGCTTGGTAGGCAGGGCCTACGAGCAGTACTTC. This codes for CASSLVGRAYEQYF.

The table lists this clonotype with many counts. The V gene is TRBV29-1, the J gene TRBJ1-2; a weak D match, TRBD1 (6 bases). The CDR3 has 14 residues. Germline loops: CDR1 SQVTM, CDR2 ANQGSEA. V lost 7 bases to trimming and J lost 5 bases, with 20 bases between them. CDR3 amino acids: CSDARGTYDYGYTF. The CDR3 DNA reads TGCAGCGACGCCAGAGGGACATATGATTATGGCTACACCTTC.

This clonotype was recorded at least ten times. CDR3: CASHGEDNTDTQYF. The CDR3 bases are TGTGCCAGTCACGGAGAGGACAACACAGATACGCAGTATTTT. The gene calls are TRBV28 and TRBJ2-3; the D gene is possibly TRBD1 (5 bases). CDR1 and CDR2 from the germline V gene are MDHEN and SYDVKM. Trimming cost V 9 bases and J 2 bases, with 15 bases left between them. The CDR3 has 14 residues.

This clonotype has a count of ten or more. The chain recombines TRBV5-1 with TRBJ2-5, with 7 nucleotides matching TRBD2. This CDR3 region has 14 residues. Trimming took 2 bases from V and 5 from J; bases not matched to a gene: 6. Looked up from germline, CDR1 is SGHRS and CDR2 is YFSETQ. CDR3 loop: CASSLGRELETQYF. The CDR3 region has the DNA TGCGCCAGCAGCTTAGGGCGGGAGCTGGAGACCCAGTACTTC.

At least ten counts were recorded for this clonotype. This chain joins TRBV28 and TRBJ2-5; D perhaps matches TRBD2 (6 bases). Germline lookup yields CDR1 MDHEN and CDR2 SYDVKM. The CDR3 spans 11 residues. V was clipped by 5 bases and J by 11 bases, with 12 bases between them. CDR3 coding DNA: TGTGCCAGCAGTACGACTAGTCTACAGTACTTC. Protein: CASSTTSLQYF.

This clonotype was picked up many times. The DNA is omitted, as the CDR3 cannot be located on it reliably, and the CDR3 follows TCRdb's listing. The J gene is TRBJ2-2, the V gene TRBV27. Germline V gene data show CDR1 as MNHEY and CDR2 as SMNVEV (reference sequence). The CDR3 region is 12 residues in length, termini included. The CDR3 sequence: CASRQVPGSCFF.

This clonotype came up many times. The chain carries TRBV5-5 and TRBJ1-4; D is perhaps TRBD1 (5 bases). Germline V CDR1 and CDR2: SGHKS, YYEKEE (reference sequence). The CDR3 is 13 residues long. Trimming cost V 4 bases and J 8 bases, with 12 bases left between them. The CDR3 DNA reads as TGTGCCAGCAGCACCACGACAGACGAAAAACTGTTTTTT. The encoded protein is CASSTTTDEKLFF.

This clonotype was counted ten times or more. This CDR3 is CASSILRGGNQPQHF. CDR3 coding DNA: TGTGCCAGTAGTATCCTCAGGGGAGGCAATCAGCCCCAGCATTTT. The rearrangement joins TRBV19 to TRBJ1-5; tentatively, D is TRBD1 (6 bases). V was pared by 3 bases and J by 2 bases, with 11 bases between. This CDR3 has 15 residues. In germline, CDR1 is LNHDA, CDR2 SQIVND (reference sequence).

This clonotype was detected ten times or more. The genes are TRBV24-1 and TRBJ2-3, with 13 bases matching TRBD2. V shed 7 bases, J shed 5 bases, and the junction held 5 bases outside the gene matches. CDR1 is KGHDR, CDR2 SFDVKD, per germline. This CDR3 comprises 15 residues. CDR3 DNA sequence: TGTGCCACCAGCACCGGACTAGCGGGAGAAGATACGCAGTATTTT. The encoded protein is CATSTGLAGEDTQYF.

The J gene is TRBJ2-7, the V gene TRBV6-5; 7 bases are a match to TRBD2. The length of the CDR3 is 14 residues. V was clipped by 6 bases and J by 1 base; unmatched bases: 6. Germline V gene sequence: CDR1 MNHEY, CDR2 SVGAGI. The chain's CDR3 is CASRLRGGSYEQYF. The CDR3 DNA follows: TGTGCCAGCAGATTACGCGGGGGTTCCTACGAGCAGTACTTC.

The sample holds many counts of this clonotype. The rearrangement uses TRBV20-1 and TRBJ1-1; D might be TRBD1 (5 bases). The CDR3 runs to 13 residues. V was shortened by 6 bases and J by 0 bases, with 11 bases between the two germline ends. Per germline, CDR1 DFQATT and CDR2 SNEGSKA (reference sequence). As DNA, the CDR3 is TGCAGTGCCGTCGACAGACTGAACACTGAAGCTTTCTTT. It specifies CSAVDRLNTEAFF.

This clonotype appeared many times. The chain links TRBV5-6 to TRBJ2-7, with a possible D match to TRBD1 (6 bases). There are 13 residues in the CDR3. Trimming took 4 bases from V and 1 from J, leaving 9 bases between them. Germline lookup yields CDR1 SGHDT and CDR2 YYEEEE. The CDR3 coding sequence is TGTGCCAGCAGCCCAGGACAGTCCTACGAGCAGTACTTC. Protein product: CASSPGQSYEQYF.

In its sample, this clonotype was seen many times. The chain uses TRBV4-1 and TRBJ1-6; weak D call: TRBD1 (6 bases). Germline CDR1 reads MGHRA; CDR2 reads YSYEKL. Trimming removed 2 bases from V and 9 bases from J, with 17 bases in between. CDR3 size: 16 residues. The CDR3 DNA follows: TGCGCCAGCAGCCAACAACCGAATGGGGGCGGTTCACCCCTCCACTTT. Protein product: CASSQQPNGGGSPLHF.

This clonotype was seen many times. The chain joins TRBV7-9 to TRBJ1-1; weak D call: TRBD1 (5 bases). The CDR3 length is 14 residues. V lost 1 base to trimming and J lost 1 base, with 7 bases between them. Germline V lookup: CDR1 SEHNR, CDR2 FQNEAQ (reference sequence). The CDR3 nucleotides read TGTGCCAGCAGCTTAGGACAGCAGAACACTGAAGCTTTCTTT. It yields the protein CASSLGQQNTEAFF.

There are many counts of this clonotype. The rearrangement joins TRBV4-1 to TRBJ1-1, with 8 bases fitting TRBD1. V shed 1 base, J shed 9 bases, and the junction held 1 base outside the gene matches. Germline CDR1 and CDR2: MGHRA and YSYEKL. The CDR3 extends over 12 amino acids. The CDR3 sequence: CASSQVRGQAFF. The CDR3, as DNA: TGCGCCAGCAGCCAAGTCAGGGGGCAAGCTTTCTTT.

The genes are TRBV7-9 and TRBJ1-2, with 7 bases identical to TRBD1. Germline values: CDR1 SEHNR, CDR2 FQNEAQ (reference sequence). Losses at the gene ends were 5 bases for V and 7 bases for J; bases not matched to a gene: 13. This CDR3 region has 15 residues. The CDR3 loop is CASSPDRLMTSGYTF. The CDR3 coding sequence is TGTGCCAGCAGCCCGGACAGGTTAATGACTAGTGGCTACACCTTC.

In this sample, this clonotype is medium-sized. The CDR3 sequence is CASSELVERDPFF. CDR3 DNA: TGCGCCAGCAGTGAACTGGTCGAGCGGGATCCGTTCTTC. The chain couples TRBV10-2 to TRBJ2-1; 7 nucleotides line up with TRBD2. Losses at the gene ends were 3 bases for V and 15 bases for J; bases not matched to a gene: 11. Looked up from germline, CDR1 is WSHSY and CDR2 is SAAADI. The CDR3 is made up of 13 amino acids.

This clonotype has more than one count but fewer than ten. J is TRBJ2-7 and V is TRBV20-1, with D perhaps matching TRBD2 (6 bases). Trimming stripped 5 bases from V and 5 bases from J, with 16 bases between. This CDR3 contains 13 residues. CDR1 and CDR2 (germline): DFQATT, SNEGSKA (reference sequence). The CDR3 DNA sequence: TGCAGTGCTGGACTATTCGATTCCCACGAGCAGTACTTC. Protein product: CSAGLFDSHEQYF.